This is a list of T cell receptor beta chains from one sample in a study of human T cells and chemical hapten exposure. TCRdb passed the RACE reads through MiXCR, listing each CDR3 protein once. The sample holds some 36,000 distinct CDR3 sequences, 7.5% to 8% seen once. Source: whole blood, taken in connection with sensitization to the hapten diphenylcyclopropenone (DPC). These receptors were obtained from a woman aged 45-65 years with alopecia areata. Some clones in this sample may be carry-over from other donors' samples. CDR3s include the opening cysteine and the closing phenylalanine or tryptophan. Fields, in order: CDR3 DNA, CDR3 protein, clone size, D gene, J gene, V gene. D genes are given only for firm matches. Clone size, where shown, is once, few, many, or a class for clones that have expanded.

CDR3 DNA: TGTGCCAGCTGCCCGGACGCGGGTCAGCCCCAGCATTTT
CDR3 protein: CASCPDAGQPQHF
clone size: few
D gene: -
J gene: TRBJ1-5
V gene: TRBV6-2/TRBV6-3

CDR3 DNA: TGTGCCACCAGTGTGAGAGGCAACACCGGGGAGCTGTTTTTT
CDR3 protein: CATSVRGNTGELFF
clone size: -
D gene: -
J gene: TRBJ2-2
V gene: TRBV24-1

CDR3 DNA: TGTGCCAGCACCGGATCGGGCGGGAGTGGGTACAATGAGCAGTTCTTC
CDR3 protein: CASTGSGGSGYNEQFF
clone size: many
D gene: TRBD2
J gene: TRBJ2-1
V gene: TRBV28

CDR3 DNA: TGTGCCAGCGGCAGGGGACTAGGAACAGATACGCAGTATTTT
CDR3 protein: CASGRGLGTDTQYF
clone size: many
D gene: TRBD2
J gene: TRBJ2-3
V gene: TRBV19

CDR3 DNA: TGTGCCTGGATTGGCACTGAAGCTTTCTTT
CDR3 protein: CAWIGTEAFF
clone size: many
D gene: -
J gene: TRBJ1-1
V gene: TRBV30

CDR3 DNA: TGTGCCAGCAGCCCGGGACTAGCGGGAAATTGGGTAGAGACCCAGTACTTC
CDR3 protein: CASSPGLAGNWVETQYF
clone size: many
D gene: TRBD2
J gene: TRBJ2-5
V gene: TRBV3-1

CDR3 DNA: TGTGCTAGTGGAACTAGCGGGAGTCGGGCCTACGAGCAGTACTTC
CDR3 protein: CASGTSGSRAYEQYF
clone size: -
D gene: TRBD2
J gene: TRBJ2-7
V gene: TRBV12-5

CDR3 DNA: TGTGCCAGCAGCCCCCGGCTAGCGGCCGGGGCCGGGGAGCTGTTTTTT
CDR3 protein: CASSPRLAAGAGELFF
clone size: many
D gene: TRBD2
J gene: TRBJ2-2
V gene: TRBV11-2

CDR3 DNA: TGTGCCAGCATTAAGGGGGAAACCGGGGAGCTGTTTTTT
CDR3 protein: CASIKGETGELFF
clone size: many
D gene: -
J gene: TRBJ2-2
V gene: TRBV6-5

CDR3 DNA: TGTGCCAGCTCACCATATAGCGGGAGGGACGAGCAGTACTTC
CDR3 protein: CASSPYSGRDEQYF
clone size: many
D gene: TRBD2
J gene: TRBJ2-7
V gene: TRBV18

CDR3 DNA: TGCGCCAGCAGACGTTTCACCGGGAGTAGTTTT
CDR3 protein: CASRRFTGSSF
clone size: many
D gene: -
J gene: TRBJ1-4
V gene: TRBV23-1

CDR3 DNA: TGTGCCAGCAGCTCCGGGCTGTGGGGTACGCAGTATTTT
CDR3 protein: CASSSGLWGTQYF
clone size: many
D gene: -
J gene: TRBJ2-3
V gene: TRBV12-3/TRBV12-4

CDR3 DNA: TGTGCCAGCCTTGGGTACGAGCAGTACTTC
CDR3 protein: CASLGYEQYF
clone size: few
D gene: -
J gene: TRBJ2-7
V gene: TRBV27

CDR3 DNA: TGTGCCATCAGCGGGACAGCGAGCTCCTACGAGCAGTACTTC
CDR3 protein: CAISGTASSYEQYF
clone size: many
D gene: TRBD1
J gene: TRBJ2-7
V gene: TRBV10-3

CDR3 DNA: TGCAGTGCCTGGGACAGGGGAAACATTCAGTACTTC
CDR3 protein: CSAWDRGNIQYF
clone size: -
D gene: TRBD1
J gene: TRBJ2-4
V gene: TRBV29-1

CDR3 DNA: TGTGCCAGCAGCCCCCGAGGGGCTGGGGCCAACGTCCTGACTTTC
CDR3 protein: CASSPRGAGANVLTF
clone size: many
D gene: -
J gene: TRBJ2-6
V gene: TRBV3-1

CDR3 DNA: TGTGCCAGTAGTAAGTACCGGACAGAAAGCAATCAGCCCCAGCATTTT
CDR3 protein: CASSKYRTESNQPQHF
clone size: many
D gene: -
J gene: TRBJ1-5
V gene: TRBV19

CDR3 DNA: TGTGCCAGCAGTGCCGGAAATACGCAGTATTTT
CDR3 protein: CASSAGNTQYF
clone size: few
D gene: -
J gene: TRBJ2-3
V gene: TRBV12-3/TRBV12-4

CDR3 DNA: TGTGCAAGTCGCTTGGCTAAGCGTAGGAGGATTTCCTACAATGAGCAGTTCTTC
CDR3 protein: CASRLAKRRRISYNEQFF
clone size: -
D gene: -
J gene: TRBJ2-1
V gene: TRBV12-2

CDR3 DNA: TGTGCCAGCAGCTTAGTACTAGGGGACACCGGGGAGCTGTTTTTT
CDR3 protein: CASSLVLGDTGELFF
clone size: many
D gene: -
J gene: TRBJ2-2
V gene: TRBV7-8

CDR3 DNA: TGCGCCAGCAGTGAGTCGACCCCGGCTTTCTTT
CDR3 protein: CASSESTPAFF
clone size: many
D gene: -
J gene: TRBJ1-1
V gene: TRBV10-1

CDR3 DNA: TGTGCCGAGGTTACACTGGACCTCTATAGCAATCAGCCCCAGCATTTT
CDR3 protein: CAEVTLDLYSNQPQHF
clone size: few
D gene: -
J gene: TRBJ1-5
V gene: TRBV6-8

CDR3 DNA: TGCAGCGGCTTACGGGAGGTGGCGGATACGCAGTATTTT
CDR3 protein: CSGLREVADTQYF
clone size: few
D gene: TRBD2
J gene: TRBJ2-3
V gene: TRBV29-1

CDR3 DNA: TGTGCCATCAGGCCCGCGGGAAGGACCAATCAGCCCCAGCATTTT
CDR3 protein: CAIRPAGRTNQPQHF
clone size: -
D gene: -
J gene: TRBJ1-5
V gene: TRBV10-3

CDR3 DNA: TGTGCCAGCAGTTCCGTCGGGGCACCCCTCCACTTT
CDR3 protein: CASSSVGAPLHF
clone size: few
D gene: -
J gene: TRBJ1-6
V gene: TRBV6-2/TRBV6-3